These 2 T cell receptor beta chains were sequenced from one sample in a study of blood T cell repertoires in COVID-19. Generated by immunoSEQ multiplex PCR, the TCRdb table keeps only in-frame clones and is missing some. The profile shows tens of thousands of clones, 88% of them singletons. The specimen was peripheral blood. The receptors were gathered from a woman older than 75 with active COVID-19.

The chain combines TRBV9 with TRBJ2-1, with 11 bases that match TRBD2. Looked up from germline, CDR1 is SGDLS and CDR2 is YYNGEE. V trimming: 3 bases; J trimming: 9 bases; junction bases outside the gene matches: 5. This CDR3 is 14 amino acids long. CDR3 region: CASSALTSGAEQFF. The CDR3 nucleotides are TGTGCCAGCAGCGCCCTGACTAGCGGGGCTGAGCAGTTCTTC.

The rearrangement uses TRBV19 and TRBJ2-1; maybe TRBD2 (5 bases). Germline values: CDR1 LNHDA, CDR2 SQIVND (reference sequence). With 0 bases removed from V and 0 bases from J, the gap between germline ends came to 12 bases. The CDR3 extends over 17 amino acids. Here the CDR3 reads CASSIEATTSSYNEQFF. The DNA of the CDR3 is TGTGCCAGTAGTATAGAAGCGACTACGAGCTCCTACAATGAGCAGTTCTTC.